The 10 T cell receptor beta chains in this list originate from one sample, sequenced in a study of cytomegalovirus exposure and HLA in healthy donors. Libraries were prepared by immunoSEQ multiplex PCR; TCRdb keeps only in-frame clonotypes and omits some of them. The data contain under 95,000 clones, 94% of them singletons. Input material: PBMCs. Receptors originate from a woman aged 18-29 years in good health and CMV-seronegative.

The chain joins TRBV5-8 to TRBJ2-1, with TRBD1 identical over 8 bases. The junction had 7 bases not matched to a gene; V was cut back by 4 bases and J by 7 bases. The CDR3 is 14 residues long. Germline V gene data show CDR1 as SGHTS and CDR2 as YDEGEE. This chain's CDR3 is CASSRRTGRNEQFF. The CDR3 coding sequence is TGTGCCAGCAGCCGTAGGACAGGGAGGAATGAGCAGTTCTTC.

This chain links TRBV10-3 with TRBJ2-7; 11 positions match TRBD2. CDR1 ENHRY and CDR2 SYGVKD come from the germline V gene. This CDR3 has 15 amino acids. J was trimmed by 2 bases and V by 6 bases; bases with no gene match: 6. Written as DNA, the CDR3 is TGTGCCATCAGGGGCCTAGCGGGAGGCGCCTACGAGCAGTACTTC. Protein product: CAIRGLAGGAYEQYF.

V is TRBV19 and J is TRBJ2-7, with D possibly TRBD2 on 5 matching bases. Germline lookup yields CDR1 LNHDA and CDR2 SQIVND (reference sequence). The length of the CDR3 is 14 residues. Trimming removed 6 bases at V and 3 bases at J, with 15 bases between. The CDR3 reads CASRGGDGDYEQYF. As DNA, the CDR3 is TGTGCCAGTAGGGGCGGAGACGGGGACTACGAGCAGTACTTC.

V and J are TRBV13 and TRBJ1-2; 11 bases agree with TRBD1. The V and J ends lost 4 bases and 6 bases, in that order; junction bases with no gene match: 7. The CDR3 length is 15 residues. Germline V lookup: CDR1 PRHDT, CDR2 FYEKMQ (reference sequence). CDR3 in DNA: TGTGCCAGCAGCTGGGGGACAGGGGGGCGGGATGGCTACACCTTC. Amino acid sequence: CASSWGTGGRDGYTF. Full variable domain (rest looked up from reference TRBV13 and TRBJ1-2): AAGVIQSPRHLIKEKRETATLKCYPIPRHDTVYWYQQGPGQDPQFLISFYEKMQSDKGSIPDRFSAQQFSDYHSELNMSSLELGDSALYFCASSWGTGGRDGYTFGSGTRLTVV.

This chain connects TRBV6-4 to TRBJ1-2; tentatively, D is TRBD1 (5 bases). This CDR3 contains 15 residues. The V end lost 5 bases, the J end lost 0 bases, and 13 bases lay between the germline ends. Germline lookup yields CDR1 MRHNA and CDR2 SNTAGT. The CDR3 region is CASSPLGGSNYGYTF. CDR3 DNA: TGTGCCAGCAGTCCCCTCGGGGGTTCTAACTATGGCTACACCTTC.

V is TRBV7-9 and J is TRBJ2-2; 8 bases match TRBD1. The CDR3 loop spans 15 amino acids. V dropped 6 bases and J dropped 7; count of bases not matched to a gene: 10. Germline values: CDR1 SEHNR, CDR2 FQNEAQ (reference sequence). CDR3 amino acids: CASRMTTGEDGELFF. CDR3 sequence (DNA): TGTGCCAGCAGGATGACGACAGGGGAAGACGGGGAGCTGTTTTTT.

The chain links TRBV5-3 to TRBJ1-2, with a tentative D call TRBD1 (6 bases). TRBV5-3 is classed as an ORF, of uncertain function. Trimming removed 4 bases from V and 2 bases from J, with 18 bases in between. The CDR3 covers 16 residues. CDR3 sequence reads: CARSLRGDKGNYGYTF. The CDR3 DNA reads TGTGCCAGAAGCCTCCGAGGGGACAAGGGGAACTATGGCTACACCTTC.

CDR3 residues: CASSLFLGGDYYEQYF. CDR3 nucleotide sequence: TGTGCCAGCAGCTTATTTCTTGGCGGGGACTACTACGAGCAGTACTTC. This sequence joins TRBV11-2 and TRBJ2-7; 7 bases are shared with TRBD2. The CDR3 covers 16 residues. Unmatched junction bases numbered 10, after V lost 2 bases and J lost 3 bases. The germline gives CDR1 SGHAT, CDR2 FQNNGV.

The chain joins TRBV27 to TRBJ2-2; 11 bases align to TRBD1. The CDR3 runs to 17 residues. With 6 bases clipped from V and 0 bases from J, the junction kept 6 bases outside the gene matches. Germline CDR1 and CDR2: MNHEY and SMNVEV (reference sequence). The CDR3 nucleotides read TGTGCCAGCAGGGACAGGGGGCGCGCGGCGAACACCGGGGAGCTGTTTTTT. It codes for CASRDRGRAANTGELFF.

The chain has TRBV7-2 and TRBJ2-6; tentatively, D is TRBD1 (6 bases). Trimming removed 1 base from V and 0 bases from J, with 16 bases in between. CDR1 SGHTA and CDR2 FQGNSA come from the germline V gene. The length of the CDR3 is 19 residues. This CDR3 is CASSLGSGVSGSGANVLTF. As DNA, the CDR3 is TGTGCCAGCAGCTTAGGTTCAGGGGTATCTGGCTCTGGGGCCAACGTCCTGACTTTC.